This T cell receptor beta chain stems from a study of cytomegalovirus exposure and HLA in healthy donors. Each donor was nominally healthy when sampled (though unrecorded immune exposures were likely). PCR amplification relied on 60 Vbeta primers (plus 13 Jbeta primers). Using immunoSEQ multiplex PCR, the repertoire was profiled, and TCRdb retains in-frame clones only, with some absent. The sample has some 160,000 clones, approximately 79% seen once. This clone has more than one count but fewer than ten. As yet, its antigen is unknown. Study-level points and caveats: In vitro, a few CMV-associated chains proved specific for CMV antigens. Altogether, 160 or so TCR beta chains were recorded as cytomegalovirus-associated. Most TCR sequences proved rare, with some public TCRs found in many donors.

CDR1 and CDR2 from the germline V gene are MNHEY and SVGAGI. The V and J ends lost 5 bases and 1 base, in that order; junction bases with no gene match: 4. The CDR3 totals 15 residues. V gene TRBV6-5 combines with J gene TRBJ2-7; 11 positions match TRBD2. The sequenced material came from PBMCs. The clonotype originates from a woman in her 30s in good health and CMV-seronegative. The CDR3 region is CASSRLAGGSYEQYF. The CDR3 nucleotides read TGTGCCAGCAGTCGCCTAGCGGGGGGATCCTACGAGCAGTACTTC.